This is a list of T cell receptor beta chains from one sample in a study of control samples from healthy donors and cancer patients. Profiling relied on immunoSEQ multiplex PCR, and the TCRdb table lists in-frame clones only, not all of them. This table holds about 160,000 clones, more than 85% found once. The sequenced sample consisted of blood. Receptors originate from a woman in her twenties or thirties in good health. Each CDR3 is given with its conserved first and last residue. The D gene is left open where the match is weak. Part of the rows lack a size; the others show once, few, many or a class for expanded clones.

j_gene: TRBJ1-3
abundance: NA
v_gene: TRBV19
d_gene: NA
CDR3nt: TGTGCCAGTAGTATAGGAGCAGGGGCTGCCGGAAACACCATATATTTT
CDR3aa: CASSIGAGAAGNTIYF

j_gene: TRBJ2-1
abundance: NA
v_gene: TRBV9
d_gene: TRBD2
CDR3nt: TGTGCCAGCAGCGCTCTAGCGGGAGGGCTGGGTGAGCAGTTCTTC
CDR3aa: CASSALAGGLGEQFF

j_gene: TRBJ2-6
abundance: NA
v_gene: TRBV9
d_gene: NA
CDR3nt: TGTGCCAGCAGCGCCAGGGCGGGGGCGGCTGGGGCCAACGTCCTGACTTTC
CDR3aa: CASSARAGAAGANVLTF

j_gene: TRBJ2-1
abundance: NA
v_gene: TRBV7-9
d_gene: TRBD1
CDR3nt: TGTGCCAGCATTTCCGGGACAGGGATGCGGAATGAGCAGTTCTTC
CDR3aa: CASISGTGMRNEQFF

j_gene: TRBJ2-7
abundance: NA
v_gene: TRBV5-6
d_gene: TRBD2
CDR3nt: TGTGCCAGCAGCGATCCTAGCGGAACCTACGAGCAGTACTTC
CDR3aa: CASSDPSGTYEQYF

j_gene: TRBJ1-2
abundance: NA
v_gene: TRBV4-3
d_gene: NA
CDR3nt: TGCGCCAGCAGCCAAGACAGGGGATGGTATGGCTACACCTTC
CDR3aa: CASSQDRGWYGYTF

j_gene: TRBJ1-3
abundance: NA
v_gene: TRBV28
d_gene: NA
CDR3nt: TGTGCCAGCAGTACTAGGGCCTCTGGAAACACCATATATTTT
CDR3aa: CASSTRASGNTIYF

j_gene: TRBJ2-3
abundance: NA
v_gene: TRBV5-6
d_gene: NA
CDR3nt: TGTGCCAGCAGCCCGGCCCTCCCTAGCTCTGGCACAGATACGCAGTATTTT
CDR3aa: CASSPALPSSGTDTQYF

j_gene: TRBJ2-1
abundance: NA
v_gene: TRBV5-6
d_gene: TRBD1
CDR3nt: TGTGCCAGCAGCTTGGGAGGGGGCGCGGGTAATGAGCAGTTCTTC
CDR3aa: CASSLGGGAGNEQFF

j_gene: TRBJ2-1
abundance: NA
v_gene: TRBV4-1
d_gene: TRBD2
CDR3nt: TGCGCCAGCAGCCCGGGACTAGCGGCCAATGAGCAGTTCTTC
CDR3aa: CASSPGLAANEQFF

j_gene: TRBJ2-5
abundance: NA
v_gene: TRBV7-9
d_gene: NA
CDR3nt: TGTGCCAGCAGCTTACAGGGTACACAAGAGACCCAGTACTTC
CDR3aa: CASSLQGTQETQYF

j_gene: TRBJ1-5
abundance: NA
v_gene: TRBV24-1
d_gene: NA
CDR3nt: TGTGCCACCAGTGGGGGCAACGAGAGGCAGCCCCAGCATTTT
CDR3aa: CATSGGNERQPQHF

j_gene: TRBJ2-7
abundance: NA
v_gene: TRBV13
d_gene: NA
CDR3nt: TGTGCCAGCAGCAGTACCTGGCTCCCCCTGGGGGACCACGAGCAGTACTTC
CDR3aa: CASSSTWLPLGDHEQYF

j_gene: TRBJ1-1
abundance: NA
v_gene: TRBV4-3
d_gene: NA
CDR3nt: TGCGCCAGCAGCCAAGATCCAGGGCAGTTTGAAGCTTTCTTT
CDR3aa: CASSQDPGQFEAFF

j_gene: TRBJ2-5
abundance: NA
v_gene: TRBV29-1
d_gene: NA
CDR3nt: TGCAGCGTTGAAGAGGGGATGACCCAGTACTTC
CDR3aa: CSVEEGMTQYF

j_gene: TRBJ1-5
abundance: NA
v_gene: TRBV28
d_gene: TRBD1
CDR3nt: TGTGCCAGCAGTGCTCCAGGGGGCGCCCAGCCCCAGCATTTT
CDR3aa: CASSAPGGAQPQHF

j_gene: TRBJ1-1
abundance: NA
v_gene: TRBV28
d_gene: NA
CDR3nt: TGTGCCAGCAGTTTAACTGAAGGGAACACTGAAGCTTTCTTT
CDR3aa: CASSLTEGNTEAFF

j_gene: TRBJ2-7
abundance: NA
v_gene: TRBV6-4
d_gene: NA
CDR3nt: TGTGCCAGCAGTGACTCGACTACCTACGAGCAGTACTTC
CDR3aa: CASSDSTTYEQYF

j_gene: TRBJ2-3
abundance: NA
v_gene: TRBV27
d_gene: TRBD1
CDR3nt: TGTGCCAGCAGTTTAGGACAGGGTTATACAGATACGCAGTATTTT
CDR3aa: CASSLGQGYTDTQYF

j_gene: TRBJ2-1
abundance: NA
v_gene: TRBV7-3
d_gene: NA
CDR3nt: TGTGCCAGCAGCCTAAGGGCGGGGAGGGAGCAGTTCTTC
CDR3aa: CASSLRAGREQFF

j_gene: TRBJ2-3
abundance: once
v_gene: TRBV20-1
d_gene: TRBD1
CDR3nt: TGCAGTGCTAGTGACCCCGTTTTGACAGGGCCAGATACGCAGTATTTT
CDR3aa: CSASDPVLTGPDTQYF

j_gene: TRBJ1-3
abundance: NA
v_gene: TRBV5-1
d_gene: NA
CDR3nt: TGCGCCAGCAGCCCGGGGGGAATATCGGGCTCTGGAAACACCATATATTTT
CDR3aa: CASSPGGISGSGNTIYF

j_gene: TRBJ2-7
abundance: NA
v_gene: TRBV27
d_gene: TRBD1
CDR3nt: TGTGCCAGCAGTTATAGGCCACAGGGGCCCTTCTACGAGCAGTACTTC
CDR3aa: CASSYRPQGPFYEQYF

j_gene: TRBJ1-2
abundance: few
v_gene: TRBV2
d_gene: NA
CDR3nt: TGTGCCAGCAGTGAAACAGCCGATGACTATGGCTACACCTTC
CDR3aa: CASSETADDYGYTF

j_gene: TRBJ2-1
abundance: NA
v_gene: TRBV24-1
d_gene: TRBD2
CDR3nt: TGTGCCACCAGCCGAGCGGGAGTCACCTACAATGAGCAGTTCTTC
CDR3aa: CATSRAGVTYNEQFF

j_gene: TRBJ1-4
abundance: NA
v_gene: TRBV7-2
d_gene: TRBD1
CDR3nt: TGTGCCAGCAGCTTAGGGGGGGCAGGGGGCTATGAAAAACTGTTTTTT
CDR3aa: CASSLGGAGGYEKLFF

j_gene: TRBJ2-5
abundance: NA
v_gene: TRBV5-5
d_gene: TRBD2
CDR3nt: TGTGCCAGCAGCTTGCTAGCGGGAAGACAAGAGACCCAGTACTTC
CDR3aa: CASSLLAGRQETQYF

j_gene: TRBJ1-2
abundance: once
v_gene: TRBV28
d_gene: NA
CDR3nt: TGTGCCAGCAGTCGGGACAACTATGGCTACACCTTC
CDR3aa: CASSRDNYGYTF

j_gene: TRBJ2-7
abundance: NA
v_gene: TRBV9
d_gene: NA
CDR3nt: TGTGCCAGCAGCGTTAGGGACGGTTCCTACGAGCAGTACTTC
CDR3aa: CASSVRDGSYEQYF

j_gene: TRBJ2-5
abundance: NA
v_gene: TRBV24-1
d_gene: NA
CDR3nt: TGTGCCACCAGTGATTTTCCAGTTTTGGTAGAGACCCAGTACTTC
CDR3aa: CATSDFPVLVETQYF

j_gene: TRBJ2-7
abundance: NA
v_gene: TRBV7-6
d_gene: TRBD2
CDR3nt: TGTGCCAGCAGCTTCGCCGAGAGCGGGAGGGCCGGCTACGAGCAGTACTTC
CDR3aa: CASSFAESGRAGYEQYF

j_gene: TRBJ2-4
abundance: NA
v_gene: TRBV3-1/TRBV3-2
d_gene: TRBD2
CDR3nt: TGTGCCAGCAGCCTAGCGGGGGAAACCAAAAACATTCAGTACTTC
CDR3aa: CASSLAGETKNIQYF

j_gene: TRBJ1-6
abundance: once
v_gene: TRBV4-1
d_gene: NA
CDR3nt: TGCGCCAGCAGCCAAGCAGGCTTTACTCCGAATTCACCCCTCCACTTT
CDR3aa: CASSQAGFTPNSPLHF

j_gene: TRBJ2-7
abundance: once
v_gene: TRBV6-1
d_gene: NA
CDR3nt: TGTGCCAGCAGTGAGCGCAGGGTGGACGAGCAGTACTTC
CDR3aa: CASSERRVDEQYF

j_gene: TRBJ2-6
abundance: NA
v_gene: TRBV4-2
d_gene: TRBD2
CDR3nt: TGTGCCAGCAGGCGGACCCTTTTGGGGGGGAGTTCTGGGGCCAACGTCCTGACTTTC
CDR3aa: CASRRTLLGGSSGANVLTF

j_gene: TRBJ2-2
abundance: NA
v_gene: TRBV19
d_gene: TRBD1
CDR3nt: TGTGCCAGTAGTATGGACAGGGGGAGAGAAGGGTCCGGGGAGCTGTTTTTT
CDR3aa: CASSMDRGREGSGELFF

j_gene: TRBJ2-3
abundance: NA
v_gene: TRBV10-1
d_gene: TRBD2
CDR3nt: TGCGCCAGCAGTGAGAGGCGGCTACTAGCGGGAGATAATCCTAGCACAGATACGCAGTATTTT
CDR3aa: CASSERRLLAGDNPSTDTQYF

j_gene: TRBJ2-7
abundance: NA
v_gene: TRBV27
d_gene: NA
CDR3nt: TGTGCCAGCAGTTCGGGAGCGACCCAGGCAAGGCAGTACTTC
CDR3aa: CASSSGATQARQYF

j_gene: TRBJ2-1
abundance: NA
v_gene: TRBV7-9
d_gene: TRBD2
CDR3nt: TGTGCCAGCAGCGCCGGAGCGGGAGCCGAATACAATGAGCAGTTCTTC
CDR3aa: CASSAGAGAEYNEQFF

j_gene: TRBJ1-2
abundance: NA
v_gene: TRBV6-6
d_gene: NA
CDR3nt: TGTGCCAGCAGTTACGATGGACCCAGTCCCTACACCTTC
CDR3aa: CASSYDGPSPYTF

j_gene: TRBJ2-1
abundance: NA
v_gene: TRBV4-3
d_gene: NA
CDR3nt: TGCGCCAGCAGCCAGCTTATTGACAATGAGCAGTTCTTC
CDR3aa: CASSQLIDNEQFF

j_gene: TRBJ1-6
abundance: NA
v_gene: TRBV19
d_gene: NA
CDR3nt: TGTGCCAGTAGTATTTGGGGCGGGTTCGATTCACCCCTCCACTTT
CDR3aa: CASSIWGGFDSPLHF

j_gene: TRBJ2-5
abundance: NA
v_gene: TRBV18
d_gene: NA
CDR3nt: TGTGCCAGCTCACCATGGGGACGAGGACCAGAGACCCAGTACTTC
CDR3aa: CASSPWGRGPETQYF